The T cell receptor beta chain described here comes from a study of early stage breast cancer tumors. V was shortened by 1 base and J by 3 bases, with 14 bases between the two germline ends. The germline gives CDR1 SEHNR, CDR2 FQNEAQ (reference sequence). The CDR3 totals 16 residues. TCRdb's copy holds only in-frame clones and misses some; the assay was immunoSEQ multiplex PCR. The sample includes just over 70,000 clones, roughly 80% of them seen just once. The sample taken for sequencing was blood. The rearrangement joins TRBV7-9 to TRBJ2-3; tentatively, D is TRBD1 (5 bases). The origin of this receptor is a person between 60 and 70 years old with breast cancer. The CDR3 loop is CASSLDLQVRTDTQYF. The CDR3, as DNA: TGTGCCAGCAGCTTAGACCTACAGGTTAGGACAGATACGCAGTATTTT.